This T cell receptor beta chain was observed in a study of identical twins. Template switching added a universal primer binding site, and final cDNA carried unique molecular identifiers. TCRdb recomputed calls from the 5' RACE reads with MiXCR, one row per CDR3 protein. The sample lists 200,000 to 250,000 distinct CDR3 sequences; roughly a tenth were seen once. This clonotype occurred many times. Its antigen is currently unknown. Study-wide results and caveats: Out-of-frame TCR alpha sharing in monozygotic twins exceeded recombination model predictions.

With V trimmed by 3 bases and J by 7 bases, 3 bases remained unmatched. The CDR3 contains 13 residues. From germline, CDR1 is SGHTA and CDR2 FQGNSA. The sample comprised memory T cells sorted from blood. The chain is built from TRBV7-2 and TRBJ2-1; TRBD1 matches 7 bases. This receptor was identified in a man aged 45-60 years in good health. The CDR3 region has the DNA TGTGCCAGCAGCTTCACAGGGGAGAATGAGCAGTTCTTC. This codes for CASSFTGENEQFF.